What follows are 6 T cell receptor beta chains derived from one specimen sequenced in a study of T cell repertoires in cytomegalovirus infection. One entry per CDR3 protein, called by TCRdb with MiXCR from the reads. The data contain 450,000 to 650,000 distinct CDR3 sequences, 26% of them singletons. The sequenced sample was PBMCs. These receptors were collected from a human donor in good health (CMV status not recorded). Some clones in this sample may be carry-over from other donors' samples.

V usage is TRBV12-3 or TRBV12-4 and J usage is TRBJ2-1, with 8 bases fitting TRBD2. The CDR3 is made up of 14 amino acids. The V gene end was trimmed by 4 bases and the J gene end by 8 bases; junction bases not matched to a gene: 7. CDR3 amino acids: CASSSSGSRDEQFF. In nucleotides, the CDR3 is TGTGCCAGCAGTTCGAGCGGGAGTAGGGATGAGCAGTTCTTC.

This clonotype has a count of ten or more. This sequence joins TRBV7-3 and TRBJ2-1; TRBD2 matches at 11 bases. Germline-derived CDR1 and CDR2 are SGHTA and FQGTGA. The length of the CDR3 is 16 residues. V was clipped by 0 bases and J by 6 bases; unmatched bases: 4. CDR3 DNA sequence: TGTGCCAGCAGCTTAACTAGCGGGAGGGCCGCCAATGAGCAGTTCTTC. This translates into CASSLTSGRAANEQFF.

The V and J genes are TRBV6-2 or TRBV6-3 and TRBJ2-3; 9 positions agree with TRBD2. Looked up from germline, CDR1 is MNHEY and CDR2 is SVGEGT. The ends lost 5 bases at V and 0 bases at J; junction bases unmatched: 12. CDR3 length equals 18 residues. CDR3 sequence: CASSPRWLAGVSTDTQYF. DNA for the CDR3: TGTGCCAGCAGTCCCCGTTGGTTAGCGGGAGTTAGCACAGATACGCAGTATTTT.

The J gene is TRBJ2-7, the V gene TRBV6-1; no clear D. Germline V gene lookup returns CDR1 MNHNS and CDR2 SASEGT. This CDR3 comprises 16 residues. Trimming stripped 1 base from V and 0 bases from J, with 13 bases between. In DNA, the CDR3 is TGTGCCAGCAGTGAAGTTGGTCTGGGTCTCTCCTACGAGCAGTACGTC. It specifies CASSEVGLGLSYEQYV.

This clonotype was seen a handful of times. The V call is TRBV12-3 or TRBV12-4, the J call TRBJ1-5; D is unclear. This CDR3 contains 12 residues. V was trimmed by 7 bases and J by 4 bases, leaving 8 bases between them. For the CDR3, the DNA is TGTGCCAGCACCGCCGTTAATCAGCCCCAGCATTTT. This gives the protein CASTAVNQPQHF.

The sample holds a few counts of this clonotype. The genes are TRBV7-9 and TRBJ2-1; D is unresolved. This CDR3 is built from 16 residues. Germline CDR1 is SEHNR and CDR2 is FQNEAQ (reference sequence). The V gene lost 2 bases and the J gene lost 0 bases, with 11 bases spanning the gap. CDR3 region: CASSLLSVSSYNEQFF. The DNA for the CDR3 is TGTGCCAGCAGCTTACTTTCGGTTAGCTCCTACAATGAGCAGTTCTTC.